The 29 T cell receptor beta chains below were found in one sample sequenced in a study of human T cells and chemical hapten exposure. TCRdb re-called the RACE reads through MiXCR, storing one row per CDR3 protein. The sample has 300,000 to 450,000 distinct CDR3 sequences; about 5.4% are singletons. Time point: pre-sensitization, week 0. Regarding treatment: therapeutic diphenylcyclopropenone sensitization with weekly scalp DPC. This specimen consisted of whole blood, obtained in connection with sensitization to the hapten diphenylcyclopropenone (DPC). The receptors come from a woman aged 18 to 35 with alopecia areata. Some clones in this sample may be carry-over from other donors' samples.

This clonotype has more than one count but fewer than ten. V gene TRBV11-1 combines with J gene TRBJ1-1, with D unresolved. Trimming took 5 bases from V and 9 from J, leaving 13 bases between them. The CDR3 sequence is 12 residues long. Germline loops: CDR1 SGHAT, CDR2 FQDESV (reference sequence). The CDR3 reads CASSGVREQAFF. CDR3 nucleotide sequence: TGTGCCAGCAGCGGCGTAAGGGAGCAAGCTTTCTTT.

This clonotype was recorded a few times. V gene TRBV28 combines with J gene TRBJ2-4; D is uncertain. CDR3 length equals 15 residues. Trimming shortened V by 6 bases and J by 1 base, and 13 bases separated the two germline ends. The germline V gene encodes CDR1 MDHEN and CDR2 SYDVKM. CDR3 sequence reads: CASRSDRAAKNIQYF. CDR3 in DNA: TGTGCCAGCAGGTCCGATCGGGCGGCCAAAAACATTCAGTACTTC.

This clonotype showed up many times. This chain uses TRBV20-1 with TRBJ1-5; TRBD1 might be the D (6 bases). This CDR3 region has 13 residues. The V end was cut by 1 base, the J end by 6 bases, with 10 bases between. In germline, CDR1 is DFQATT, CDR2 SNEGSKA (reference sequence). The CDR3 region has the DNA TGCAGTGCTAGAGCAGGGGCTGGTCAGCCCCAGCATTTT. Translation gives CSARAGAGQPQHF.

The sample holds a few counts of this clonotype. The rearrangement joins TRBV10-3 to TRBJ2-1; tentatively, D is TRBD2 (6 bases). V was clipped by 4 bases and J by 1 base, with 11 bases between them. CDR3 size: 15 residues. The germline V gene encodes CDR1 ENHRY and CDR2 SYGVKD. CDR3 sequence: CAISGLGQSYNEQFF. The CDR3 DNA is TGTGCCATCAGTGGACTAGGTCAGTCCTACAATGAGCAGTTCTTC.

In regard to this clonotype: Just one base apart from a much larger clone, this may be a read error. The rearrangement links TRBV6-1 to TRBJ1-5, with TRBD1 identical over 9 bases. In germline, CDR1 is MNHNS, CDR2 SASEGT. The CDR3 sequence is 15 residues long. V shed 6 bases, J shed 7 bases, and the junction held 10 bases outside the gene matches. CDR3 in DNA: TGTGCCAGCAGCCCGGACCGGGACAGGGTCCAGCCCCAGCATTTT. Amino acid sequence: CASSPDRDRVQPQHF.

The V and J genes are TRBV7-9 and TRBJ1-5, with TRBD1 as a possible D gene (6 bases). This CDR3 is 14 amino acids long. Per the germline V gene, CDR1 is SEHNR and CDR2 is FQNEAQ (reference sequence). Trimming shortened V by 5 bases and J by 7 bases, and 15 bases separated the two germline ends. The CDR3 loop reads CASSHGDTGQPQHF. The CDR3 region has the DNA TGTGCCAGCAGCCATGGGGACACGGGCCAGCCCCAGCATTTT.

This clonotype has ten or more counts. The chain uses TRBV27 and TRBJ2-7, with a tentative D call TRBD1 (5 bases). V was trimmed by 0 bases and J by 3 bases, leaving 12 bases between them. Looked up from germline, CDR1 is MNHEY and CDR2 is SMNVEV (reference sequence). The CDR3 is 15 amino acids. CDR3 coding DNA: TGTGCCAGCAGTTTATCGGCCCAGGGTGACTACGAGCAGTACTTC. As protein: CASSLSAQGDYEQYF.

The sample holds many counts of this clonotype. The rearrangement joins TRBV7-9 to TRBJ2-3; D perhaps matches TRBD1 (5 bases). Trimming took off 3 bases at V and 0 bases at J, with 10 bases between the two ends. The CDR3 contains 15 residues. CDR1 is SEHNR and CDR2 is FQNEAQ in the germline V gene (reference sequence). CDR3 nucleotides: TGTGCCAGCAGCTTCGGCAGGGCTAGCACAGATACGCAGTATTTT. It encodes CASSFGRASTDTQYF.

This chain joins TRBV7-3 and TRBJ1-1; possible D gene TRBD1, 5 bases. V was trimmed by 2 bases and J by 11 bases, leaving 12 bases between them. The CDR3 runs to 12 residues. Germline CDR1 and CDR2: SGHTA and FQGTGA. DNA of the CDR3: TGTGCCAGCAGCTTAGGGGGACGTGATGCTTTCTTT. It specifies CASSLGGRDAFF.

The sample holds a few counts of this clonotype. V is TRBV9 and J is TRBJ1-1, with D possibly TRBD1 on 5 matching bases. Trimming took off 6 bases at V and 5 bases at J, with 17 bases between the two ends. Looked up from germline, CDR1 is SGDLS and CDR2 is YYNGEE. The CDR3 contains 14 residues. CDR3 nucleotide sequence: TGTGCCAGCACCTCTCCAGGGTCAGGGACTGAAGCTTTCTTT. This codes for CASTSPGSGTEAFF.

This clonotype was picked up a small number of times. The CDR3 DNA reads TGTGCCAGCAGTTTTCTTAGCAGGGGCGGTCAGCCCCAGCATTTT. It codes for CASSFLSRGGQPQHF. The chain is built from TRBV27 and TRBJ1-5; TRBD1 is a possible D gene (6 bases). V was trimmed by 3 bases and J by 6 bases, leaving 15 bases between them. The CDR3 loop spans 15 amino acids. CDR1 is MNHEY and CDR2 is SMNVEV in the germline V gene (reference sequence).

The chain is built from TRBV6-6 and TRBJ2-6; no firm D call. The CDR3 has 15 residues. The V end was cut by 1 base, the J end by 1 base, with 5 bases between. CDR1 and CDR2 from the germline V gene are MNHNY and SVGAGI (reference sequence). The CDR3 sequence is CASSYWDSGANVLTF. In nucleotides, the CDR3 is TGTGCCAGCAGTTACTGGGATTCTGGGGCCAACGTCCTGACTTTC.

This clonotype was seen repeatedly, ten times or more. CDR3 loop: CASSPASGGRYEQYF. The CDR3 region has the DNA TGTGCCAGCTCACCGGCTAGCGGGGGAAGGTACGAGCAGTACTTC. The V gene is TRBV18, the J gene TRBJ2-7, with 10 bases identical to TRBD2. Per the germline V gene, CDR1 is KGHSH and CDR2 is LQKENI. With 3 bases clipped from V and 4 bases from J, the junction kept 6 bases outside the gene matches. The CDR3 has 15 amino acids.

The chain uses TRBV10-3 and TRBJ1-1; TRBD1 aligns across 8 bases. Per germline, CDR1 ENHRY and CDR2 SYGVKD. CDR3 length equals 15 residues. Trimming removed 5 bases from V and 0 bases from J; junction bases left unmatched: 5. The CDR3 reads CAISPGQGLNTEAFF. CDR3 nucleotides: TGTGCCATCAGTCCCGGACAGGGTCTGAACACTGAAGCTTTCTTT.

This clonotype was found a few times. The chain joins TRBV11-1 to TRBJ1-3; D uncertain. Trimming shortened V by 5 bases and J by 0 bases, and 11 bases separated the two germline ends. Germline lookup yields CDR1 SGHAT and CDR2 FQDESV (reference sequence). The CDR3 contains 15 residues. The CDR3 here is CASSLTANSGNTIYF. DNA of the CDR3: TGTGCCAGCAGCCTAACAGCTAACTCTGGAAACACCATATATTTT. Supplemented by reference TRBV11-1 and TRBJ1-3, the full variable domain reads EAEVAQSPRYKITEKSQAVAFWCDPISGHATLYWYRQILGQGPELLVQFQDESVVDDSQLPKDRFSAERLKGVDSTLKIQPAELGDSAMYLCASSLTANSGNTIYFGEGSWLTVV.

This chain connects TRBV20-1 to TRBJ2-1, with 10 positions matching TRBD2. Germline V gene data show CDR1 as DFQATT and CDR2 as SNEGSKA (reference sequence). The CDR3 runs to 16 residues. After removal of 6 bases from V and 3 bases from J, the junction contained 11 bases not matched to a gene. CDR3 amino acids: CSAKPSGGIIYNEQFF. CDR3 in DNA: TGCAGTGCAAAGCCTAGCGGGGGTATTATCTACAATGAGCAGTTCTTC.

This clonotype was seen a handful of times. The rearrangement links TRBV7-6 to TRBJ2-2; D uncertain. V was cut by 2 bases and J by 4 bases, with 11 bases left in between. This CDR3 spans 15 amino acids. In germline, CDR1 is SGHVS, CDR2 FNYEAQ. The CDR3 sequence is CASSLSGVFTGELFF. The DNA for the CDR3 is TGTGCCAGCAGCTTATCTGGAGTTTTCACCGGGGAGCTGTTTTTT.

This clonotype was recorded at least ten times. V is TRBV13 and J is TRBJ2-4; 8 nucleotides line up with TRBD1. The junction had 11 bases not matched to a gene; V was cut back by 3 bases and J by 1 base. The CDR3 extends over 18 amino acids. Germline CDR1 PRHDT, CDR2 FYEKMQ (reference sequence). Here the CDR3 reads CASSFNPRQGAAKNIQYF. CDR3 nucleotide sequence: TGTGCCAGCAGCTTCAACCCTCGTCAGGGGGCGGCCAAAAACATTCAGTACTTC.

This rearrangement joins TRBV25-1 to TRBJ1-1; unclear D gene. Per the germline V gene, CDR1 is MGHDK and CDR2 is SYGVNS. This CDR3 comprises 13 residues. The V and J ends lost 6 bases and 10 bases respectively, with 18 bases between them. The CDR3 loop reads CASSISGLPRAFF. Written as DNA, the CDR3 is TGTGCCAGCAGCATCTCGGGCTTACCCCGAGCTTTCTTT.

The chain combines TRBV4-1 with TRBJ1-6; D unclear. CDR3 size: 18 residues. Germline CDR1 and CDR2: MGHRA and YSYEKL. Trimming stripped 1 base from V and 2 bases from J, with 15 bases between. The CDR3 reads CASSQGPVGQAYNSPLHF. Here the CDR3 DNA reads TGCGCCAGCAGCCAAGGCCCGGTCGGTCAGGCCTATAATTCACCCCTCCACTTT.

This clonotype turned up a few times. The J gene is TRBJ1-3, the V gene TRBV6-1; D gene ambiguous. Trimming removed 8 bases at V and 0 bases at J, with 11 bases between. Germline V CDR1 and CDR2: MNHNS, SASEGT. This CDR3 has 14 amino acids. CDR3 amino acids: CASGDVLSGNTIYF. As DNA, the CDR3 is TGTGCCAGCGGCGACGTCCTCTCTGGAAACACCATATATTTT.

V and J are TRBV6-5 and TRBJ1-2; D uncertain. V gave up 0 bases and J gave up 2 bases, with 13 bases separating them. Looked up from germline, CDR1 is MNHEY and CDR2 is SVGAGI. CDR3 length equals 16 residues. The CDR3 sequence is CASSYSKVAHNYGYTF. The CDR3, as DNA: TGTGCCAGCAGTTACTCAAAGGTGGCCCACAACTATGGCTACACCTTC.

The chain recombines TRBV7-2 with TRBJ1-2; D gene ambiguous. Trimming left V 5 bases short and J 0 bases short, with 22 bases between. The CDR3 length is 18 residues. Germline V CDR1 and CDR2: SGHTA, FQGNSA. CDR3 sequence reads: CASSASGVWTSANYGYTF. The CDR3 DNA sequence: TGTGCCAGCAGCGCTAGCGGTGTATGGACGTCAGCTAACTATGGCTACACCTTC.

This clonotype has at least ten counts. This chain connects TRBV5-1 to TRBJ2-7; D might be TRBD1 (6 bases). This CDR3 contains 14 residues. Trimming shortened V by 4 bases and J by 1 base, and 12 bases separated the two germline ends. In germline, CDR1 is SGHRS, CDR2 YFSETQ. CDR3 sequence (DNA): TGCGCCAGCAGCCCGGACAGCGATTCCTACGAGCAGTACTTC. As protein: CASSPDSDSYEQYF. Looking up the rest from reference TRBV5-1 and TRBJ2-7 gives the full variable domain: KAGVTQTPRYLIKTRGQQVTLSCSPISGHRSVSWYQQTPGQGLQFLFEYFSETQRNKGNFPGRFSGRQFSNSRSEMNVSTLELGDSALYLCASSPDSDSYEQYFGPGTRLTVT.

This clonotype was observed a few times. The chain employs TRBV4-3 and TRBJ1-1; D is unclear. The CDR3 is 15 amino acids. CDR1 LGHNA and CDR2 YSLEER come from the germline V gene. V was clipped by 1 base and J by 5 bases, with 14 bases between them. The CDR3 spells CASSQGVGGRTEAFF. Written as DNA, the CDR3 is TGCGCCAGCAGCCAAGGTGTCGGAGGTCGTACTGAAGCTTTCTTT.

This clonotype was seen at least ten times. V usage is TRBV24-1 and J usage is TRBJ2-7, with D perhaps TRBD2 (6 bases). This CDR3 contains 17 residues. The germline V gene encodes CDR1 KGHDR and CDR2 SFDVKD. Trimming cost V 8 bases and J 1 base, with 23 bases left between them. The CDR3 region is CATTDGGFRACSYEQYF. The CDR3 DNA reads TGTGCCACCACTGACGGGGGTTTCAGGGCCTGTTCCTACGAGCAGTACTTC.

This clonotype was recorded many times. V usage is TRBV3-1 and J usage is TRBJ1-1; TRBD1 is a possible D gene (6 bases). CDR1 LGHDT and CDR2 YNNKEL come from the germline V gene (reference sequence). The CDR3 extends over 13 amino acids. V lost 0 bases to trimming and J lost 10 bases, with 12 bases between them. The CDR3, as DNA: TGTGCCAGCAGCCAAGAACTTGGCAGGGGAGCTTTCTTT. It codes for CASSQELGRGAFF. Filled out from reference TRBV3-1 and TRBJ1-1, the complete variable domain reads DTAVSQTPKYLVTQMGNDKSIKCEQNLGHDTMYWYKQDSKKFLKIMFSYNNKELIINETVPNRFSPKSPDKAHLNLHINSLELGDSAVYFCASSQELGRGAFFGQGTRLTVV.

This clonotype was seen a few times. V and J are TRBV6-1 and TRBJ2-5; perhaps TRBD1 as D (5 bases). Trimming pared 2 bases from V and 7 bases from J, leaving 8 bases between. CDR1 MNHNS and CDR2 SASEGT come from the germline V gene. The CDR3 runs 12 residues. The CDR3 DNA reads TGTGCCAGCAGTGAACGCCAGGGGACCCAGTACTTC. Translating it yields CASSERQGTQYF.

There are many counts of this clonotype. V is TRBV7-2 and J is TRBJ1-6; 8 nucleotides line up with TRBD1. The ends lost 4 bases at V and 7 bases at J; junction bases unmatched: 9. The CDR3 covers 16 residues. Germline CDR1 and CDR2: SGHTA and FQGNSA. The CDR3 DNA reads TGTGCCAGCAGCTCTGGGCAGGGGGCCGGGAATTCACCCCTCCACTTT. It translates to CASSSGQGAGNSPLHF.